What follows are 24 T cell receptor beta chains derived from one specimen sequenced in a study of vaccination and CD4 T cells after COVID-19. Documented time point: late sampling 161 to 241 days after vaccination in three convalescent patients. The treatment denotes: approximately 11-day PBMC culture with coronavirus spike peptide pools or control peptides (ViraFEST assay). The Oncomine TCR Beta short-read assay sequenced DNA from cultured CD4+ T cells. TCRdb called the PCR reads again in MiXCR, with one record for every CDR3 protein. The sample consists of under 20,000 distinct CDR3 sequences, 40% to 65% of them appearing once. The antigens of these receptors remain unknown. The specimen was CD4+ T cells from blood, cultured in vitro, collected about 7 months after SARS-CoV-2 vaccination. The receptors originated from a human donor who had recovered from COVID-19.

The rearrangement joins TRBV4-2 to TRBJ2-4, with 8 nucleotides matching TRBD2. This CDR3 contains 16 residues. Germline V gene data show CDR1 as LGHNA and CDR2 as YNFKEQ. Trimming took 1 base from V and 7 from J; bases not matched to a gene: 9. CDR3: CASSQAGGSGSNIQYF. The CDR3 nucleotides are TGTGCCAGCAGCCAAGCGGGGGGGTCGGGGTCGAACATTCAGTACTTC.

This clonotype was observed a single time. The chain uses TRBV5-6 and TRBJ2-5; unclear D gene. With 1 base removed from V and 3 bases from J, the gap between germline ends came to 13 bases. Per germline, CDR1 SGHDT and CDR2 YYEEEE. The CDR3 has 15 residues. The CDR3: CASSLYGRTEETQYF. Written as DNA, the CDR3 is TGTGCCAGCAGCTTGTACGGGCGTACGGAAGAGACCCAGTACTTC.

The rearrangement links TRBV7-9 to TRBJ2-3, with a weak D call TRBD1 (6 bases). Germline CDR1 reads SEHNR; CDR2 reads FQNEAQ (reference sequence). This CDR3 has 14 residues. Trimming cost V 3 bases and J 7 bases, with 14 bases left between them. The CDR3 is CASSLSQGQNTQYF. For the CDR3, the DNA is TGTGCCAGCAGCTTGAGTCAGGGGCAGAATACGCAGTATTTT.

CDR3 loop: CASRQGTTKETQYF. The CDR3 DNA follows: TGTGCCAGCAGACAGGGGACGACAAAAGAGACCCAGTACTTC. The V call is TRBV2, the J call TRBJ2-5, with 7 bases matching TRBD1. Germline V gene data show CDR1 as SNHLY and CDR2 as FYNNEI. J lost 3 bases, V lost 6 bases, and 7 bases had no gene match. The CDR3 has 14 residues.

The CDR3 reads CASSRGGLLPGELFF. The CDR3 DNA reads as TGTGCCAGCAGCCGTGGGGGCCTGTTGCCCGGGGAGCTGTTTTTT. V is TRBV11-3 and J is TRBJ2-2, with a possible D match to TRBD1 (6 bases). The CDR3 contains 15 residues. The germline V gene has CDR1 SGHNT and CDR2 YENEEA. Trimming took 5 bases from V and 6 from J, leaving 16 bases between them.

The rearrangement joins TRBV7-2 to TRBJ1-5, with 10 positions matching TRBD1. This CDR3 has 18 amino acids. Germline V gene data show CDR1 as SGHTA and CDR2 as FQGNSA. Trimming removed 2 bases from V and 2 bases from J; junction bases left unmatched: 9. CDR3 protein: CASSLFLVGTGGNQPQHF. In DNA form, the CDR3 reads TGTGCCAGCAGCTTATTCCTAGTCGGGACAGGGGGCAATCAGCCCCAGCATTTT. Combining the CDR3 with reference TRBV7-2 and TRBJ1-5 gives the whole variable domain GAGVSQSPSNKVTEKGKDVELRCDPISGHTALYWYRQSLGQGLEFLIYFQGNSAPDKSGLPSDRFSAERTGGSVSTLTIQRTQQEDSAVYLCASSLFLVGTGGNQPQHFGDGTRLSIL.

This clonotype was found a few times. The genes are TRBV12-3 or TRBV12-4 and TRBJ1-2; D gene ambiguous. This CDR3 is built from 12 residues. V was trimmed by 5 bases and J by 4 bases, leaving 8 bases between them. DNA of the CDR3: TGTGCCAGCAGTGGTGCGGGCTATGGCTACACCTTC. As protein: CASSGAGYGYTF.

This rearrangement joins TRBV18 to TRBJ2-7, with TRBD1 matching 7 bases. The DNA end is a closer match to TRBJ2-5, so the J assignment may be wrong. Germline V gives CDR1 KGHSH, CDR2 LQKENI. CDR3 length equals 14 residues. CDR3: CASSPTGRGKTQYF. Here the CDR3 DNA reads TGTGCCAGCTCACCAACCGGCAGGGGGAAGACCCAGTACTTC.

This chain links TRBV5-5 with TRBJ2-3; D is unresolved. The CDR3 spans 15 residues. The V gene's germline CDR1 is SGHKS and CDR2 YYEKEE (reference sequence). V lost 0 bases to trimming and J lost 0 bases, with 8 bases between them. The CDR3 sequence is CASSLAPVSTDTQYF. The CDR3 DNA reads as TGTGCCAGCAGCTTGGCGCCAGTCAGCACAGATACGCAGTATTTT.

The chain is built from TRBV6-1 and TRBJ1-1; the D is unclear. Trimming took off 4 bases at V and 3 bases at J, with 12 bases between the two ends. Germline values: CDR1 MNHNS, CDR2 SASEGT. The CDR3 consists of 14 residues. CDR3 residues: CASSVGGGDTEAFF. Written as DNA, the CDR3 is TGTGCCAGCAGTGTAGGAGGAGGCGACACTGAAGCTTTCTTT.

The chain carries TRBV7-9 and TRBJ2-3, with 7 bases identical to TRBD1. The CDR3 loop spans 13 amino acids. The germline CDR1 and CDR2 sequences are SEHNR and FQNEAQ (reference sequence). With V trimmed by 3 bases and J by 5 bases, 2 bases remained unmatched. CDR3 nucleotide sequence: TGTGCCAGCAGCTTCGACAGGGAAGATACGCAGTATTTT. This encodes CASSFDREDTQYF.

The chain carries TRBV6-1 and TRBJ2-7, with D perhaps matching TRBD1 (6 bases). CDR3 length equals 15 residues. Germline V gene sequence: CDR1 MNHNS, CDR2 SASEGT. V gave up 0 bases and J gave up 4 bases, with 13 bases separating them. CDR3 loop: CASSEALQGRYEQYF. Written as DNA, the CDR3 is TGTGCCAGCAGTGAAGCGCTTCAGGGGCGATACGAGCAGTACTTC.

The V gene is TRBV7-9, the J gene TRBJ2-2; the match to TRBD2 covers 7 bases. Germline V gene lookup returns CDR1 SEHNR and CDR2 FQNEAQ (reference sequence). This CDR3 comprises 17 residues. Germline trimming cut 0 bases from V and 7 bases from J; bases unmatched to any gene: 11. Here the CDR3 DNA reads TGTGCCAGCAGCTTAGCCCTCACTAGCGACCGGGTCGGGGAGCTGTTTTTT. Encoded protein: CASSLALTSDRVGELFF.

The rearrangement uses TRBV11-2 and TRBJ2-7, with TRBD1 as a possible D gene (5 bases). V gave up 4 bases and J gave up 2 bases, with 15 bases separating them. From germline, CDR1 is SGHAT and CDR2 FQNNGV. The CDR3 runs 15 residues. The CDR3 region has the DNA TGTGCCAGCAGCTCGGTCCGAGACAGAGCCTACGAGCAGTACTTC. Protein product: CASSSVRDRAYEQYF.

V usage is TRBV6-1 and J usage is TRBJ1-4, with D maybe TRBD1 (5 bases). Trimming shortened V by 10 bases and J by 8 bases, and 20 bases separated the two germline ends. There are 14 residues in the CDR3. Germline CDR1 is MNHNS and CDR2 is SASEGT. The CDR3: CAISAGGGVEKLFF. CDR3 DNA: TGTGCCATCAGCGCGGGTGGAGGGGTCGAAAAACTGTTTTTT.

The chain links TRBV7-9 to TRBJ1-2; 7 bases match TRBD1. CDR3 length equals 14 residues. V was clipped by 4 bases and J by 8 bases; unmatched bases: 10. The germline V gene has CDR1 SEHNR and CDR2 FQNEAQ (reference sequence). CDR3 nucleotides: TGTGCCAGCAGCTATAAACAGGGGACCCGCGGCTACACCTTC. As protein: CASSYKQGTRGYTF.

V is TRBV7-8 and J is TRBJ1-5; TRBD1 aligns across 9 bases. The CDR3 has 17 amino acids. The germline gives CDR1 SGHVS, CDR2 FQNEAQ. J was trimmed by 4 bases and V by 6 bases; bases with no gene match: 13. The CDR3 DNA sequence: TGTGCCAGCAGACGAGGACAGGGGATGGCGGGGAATCAGCCCCAGCATTTT. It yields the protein CASRRGQGMAGNQPQHF.

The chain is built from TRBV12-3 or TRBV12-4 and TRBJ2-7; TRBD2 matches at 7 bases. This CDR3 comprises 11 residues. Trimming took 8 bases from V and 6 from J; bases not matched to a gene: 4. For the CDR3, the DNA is TGTGCCAGCGGGGGGGAGTCCGAGCAGTACTTC. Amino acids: CASGGESEQYF.

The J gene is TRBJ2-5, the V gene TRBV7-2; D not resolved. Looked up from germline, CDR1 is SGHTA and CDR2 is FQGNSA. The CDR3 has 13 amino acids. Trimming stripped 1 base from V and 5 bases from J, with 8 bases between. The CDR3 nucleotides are TGTGCCAGCAGCTTAGTTGGACGGGAGACCCAGTACTTC. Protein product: CASSLVGRETQYF.

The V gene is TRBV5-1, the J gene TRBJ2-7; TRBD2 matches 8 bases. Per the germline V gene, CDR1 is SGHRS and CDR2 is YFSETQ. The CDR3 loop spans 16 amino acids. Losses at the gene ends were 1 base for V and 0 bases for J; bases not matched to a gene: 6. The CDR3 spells CASSLQGLGSSYEQYF. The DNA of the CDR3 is TGCGCCAGCAGCTTGCAGGGACTAGGCAGCTCCTACGAGCAGTACTTC.

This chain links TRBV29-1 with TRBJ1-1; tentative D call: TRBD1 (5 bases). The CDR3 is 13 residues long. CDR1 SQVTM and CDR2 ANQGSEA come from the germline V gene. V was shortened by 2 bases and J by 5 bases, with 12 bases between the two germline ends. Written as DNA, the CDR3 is TGCAGCGTTGAAACGAGCGGGGGAACTGAAGCTTTCTTT. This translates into CSVETSGGTEAFF.

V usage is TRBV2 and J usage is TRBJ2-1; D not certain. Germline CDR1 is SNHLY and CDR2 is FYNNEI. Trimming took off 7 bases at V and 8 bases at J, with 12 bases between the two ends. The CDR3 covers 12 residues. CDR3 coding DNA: TGTGCCAGCACCCTGAGTGCAGATGAGCAGTTCTTC. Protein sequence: CASTLSADEQFF.

DNA for the CDR3: TGTGCCAGCAGCTTAGGCCCTAGCGGGTCCTACAATGAGCAGTTCTTC. It codes for CASSLGPSGSYNEQFF. The chain is built from TRBV7-2 and TRBJ2-1; TRBD2 agrees at 8 bases. V shed 1 base, J shed 1 base, and the junction held 3 bases outside the gene matches. Germline V gene data show CDR1 as SGHTA and CDR2 as FQGNSA. The CDR3 contains 16 residues.

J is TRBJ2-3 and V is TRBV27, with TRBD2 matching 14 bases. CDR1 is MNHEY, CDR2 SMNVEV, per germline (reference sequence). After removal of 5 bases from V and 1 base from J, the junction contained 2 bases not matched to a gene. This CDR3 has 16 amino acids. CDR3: CASSPGLAGGTDTQYF. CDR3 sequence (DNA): TGTGCCAGCAGTCCGGGACTAGCGGGGGGCACAGATACGCAGTATTTT.